The present T cell receptor beta chain was sequenced within a study of control samples from healthy donors and cancer patients. The germline V and J ends were trimmed by 5 bases and 4 bases, with 18 bases remaining between them. Germline values: CDR1 SNHLY, CDR2 FYNNEI. This CDR3 is built from 16 residues. Repertoires were generated with immunoSEQ multiplex PCR, while TCRdb's copy carries only in-frame clones and drops some. Counted here are some 70,000 clones, about 83% occurring once; the ten biggest clones make up about 15%. Specimen: blood. V gene TRBV2 combines with J gene TRBJ1-5; possible D gene TRBD1, 5 bases. The TCR comes from a man aged 55 to 70 in good health. The CDR3 loop reads CASSLWGGTDNQPQHF. DNA of the CDR3: TGTGCCAGCAGTCTATGGGGGGGGACTGATAATCAGCCCCAGCATTTT.